The clone carrying this TCR beta chain was seen many times. The data belong to a study of T cells in Graves' hyperthyroidism and ophthalmopathy. What was amplified from RNA transcripts were TCR beta CDR3 regions. RT-PCR in the first round (using the HTBI primer set) targeted the TCR CDR3. TCRdb re-called the multiplex PCR reads through MiXCR, storing one row per CDR3 protein. Of about 360,000 distinct CDR3 sequences listed, approximately 13% are singletons. The ends lost 7 bases at V and 2 bases at J; junction bases unmatched: 9. CDR3 length: 15 residues. The germline V gene encodes CDR1 SGHRS and CDR2 YFSETQ.

The TCR originated in a woman aged 18 to 35 with Graves' hyperthyroidism. The chain couples TRBV5-1 to TRBJ2-3; 8 positions agree with TRBD1. Material for sequencing was blood. The CDR3 DNA follows: TGCGCCAGCGGACCGACAGGGGCGGACACAGATACGCAGTATTTT. The encoded protein is CASGPTGADTDTQYF.